Listed below are T cell receptor beta chains from one sample, sequenced in a study of control samples from healthy donors and cancer patients. Data came from immunoSEQ multiplex PCR; TCRdb stores just in-frame clones and leaves some out. The profile shows roughly 150,000 clones, about 94% of them singletons. Source material: blood. The receptors were sampled from a woman in her 30s in good health. The CDR3 runs from the conserved cysteine through the conserved F or W. Fields, in order: D gene, V gene, J gene, clone size, CDR3 DNA, CDR3 protein. A D gene is named only where the DNA matches it firmly. Only part of the rows carry a size: once, few, many, or a class if the clone is expanded.

d_call: -
v_call: TRBV6-2/TRBV6-3
j_call: TRBJ2-1
clone_size: -
cdr3_nt: TGTGCCAGCAGTTACTCGATTGGAGAGCAGTTCTTC
cdr3_aa: CASSYSIGEQFF

d_call: TRBD2
v_call: TRBV5-3
j_call: TRBJ2-5
clone_size: -
cdr3_nt: TGTGCCAGAAGCTCCCGGACTAGCGGGAAATTACAAGAGACCCAGTACTTC
cdr3_aa: CARSSRTSGKLQETQYF

d_call: TRBD2
v_call: TRBV18
j_call: TRBJ2-7
clone_size: -
cdr3_nt: TGTGCCAGCTCACCAGGCGGGAGGCCCTCCGGGAAGCAGTACTTC
cdr3_aa: CASSPGGRPSGKQYF

d_call: -
v_call: TRBV28
j_call: TRBJ2-7
clone_size: -
cdr3_nt: TGTGCCAGCAGTTTATCGAGGGCGGCCCCAAAGTGGTCCTACGAGCAGTACTTC
cdr3_aa: CASSLSRAAPKWSYEQYF

d_call: TRBD1
v_call: TRBV7-3
j_call: TRBJ2-1
clone_size: -
cdr3_nt: TGTGCCAGCAGTTCACGACAGGGCGGGTACAATGAGCAGTTCTTC
cdr3_aa: CASSSRQGGYNEQFF

d_call: TRBD2
v_call: TRBV7-2
j_call: TRBJ2-2
clone_size: -
cdr3_nt: TGTGCCAGCAGCCGCTCGACTAGCGGGATTGTCACCGGGGAGCTGTTTTTT
cdr3_aa: CASSRSTSGIVTGELFF

d_call: -
v_call: TRBV5-1
j_call: TRBJ1-1
clone_size: -
cdr3_nt: TGCGCCAGCAGCTTGGAATCGGCAGGGAACACTGAAGCTTTCTTT
cdr3_aa: CASSLESAGNTEAFF

d_call: TRBD2
v_call: TRBV3-1/TRBV3-2
j_call: TRBJ2-3
clone_size: -
cdr3_nt: TGTGCCAGCAGCCAAGATAAAGGACTAGCAGGTACGCAGTATTTT
cdr3_aa: CASSQDKGLAGTQYF

d_call: -
v_call: TRBV29-1
j_call: TRBJ1-1
clone_size: -
cdr3_nt: TGCAGCGTTGTAAGGGGGGGAGACACTGAAGCTTTCTTT
cdr3_aa: CSVVRGGDTEAFF

d_call: TRBD2
v_call: TRBV4-1
j_call: TRBJ2-1
clone_size: once
cdr3_nt: TGCGCCAGCAGCCAAGGTCCTAGCGGGAGTCTATACAATGAGCAGTTCTTC
cdr3_aa: CASSQGPSGSLYNEQFF